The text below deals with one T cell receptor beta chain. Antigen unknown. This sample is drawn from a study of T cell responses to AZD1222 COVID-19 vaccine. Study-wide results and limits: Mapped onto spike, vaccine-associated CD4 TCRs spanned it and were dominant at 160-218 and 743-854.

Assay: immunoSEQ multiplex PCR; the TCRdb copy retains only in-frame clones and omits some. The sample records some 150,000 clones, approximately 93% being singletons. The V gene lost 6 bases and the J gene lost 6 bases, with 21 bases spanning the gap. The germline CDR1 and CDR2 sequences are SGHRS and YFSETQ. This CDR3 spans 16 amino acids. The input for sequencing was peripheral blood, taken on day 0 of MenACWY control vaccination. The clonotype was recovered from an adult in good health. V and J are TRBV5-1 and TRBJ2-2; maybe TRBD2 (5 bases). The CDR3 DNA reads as TGCGCCAGCACCACTTTCGCCGGGATCGATGCCGGGGAGCTGTTTTTT. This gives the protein CASTTFAGIDAGELFF.